This T cell receptor beta chain was profiled in a study of shared clonotypes between healthy human individuals. Regarding the study as a whole: Clonotypes which were not shared had lower generation probabilities than clonotypes that all four donors shared.

The V gene's germline CDR1 is MDHEN and CDR2 SYDVKM. The CDR3 is 14 residues long. Points on this clone: Its target is not known. A junction end diverges from the germline sequence, so it may reflect a read error. Other DNA sequences in the same sample also yield this CDR3.

The naive CD8 subset, CD45RO-negative cells positively selected for CCR7, excluded terminally differentiated effector memory CD45RA+ cells. At a deep level, the assay was run. TCRdb's table, derived via immunoSEQ multiplex PCR, lists solely in-frame clones and lacks some. The top ten hold 1.1% of the sample, which has about 2 million clones, approximately 94% seen once. The sequence was collected from a man between 18 and 29 years old in good health. The genes are TRBV28 and TRBJ2-7, with TRBD1 matching 10 bases. The sample comprised naive CD8+ T cells sorted from blood. CDR3 nucleotides: TGCGCCAGCACTCAGAGGACAGGGGGCTACGAGCAGTACTTC. It encodes CASTQRTGGYEQYF.